This TCR beta chain was sequenced in a study of blood T cell repertoires in COVID-19. In the study overall: Samples of COVID-19 (acute and convalescent) were obtained from the United States, Italy and Spain.

Original analysis: Using reference gene primer amplification, nucleated cell counts were estimated. Here immunoSEQ multiplex PCR was the method, and the copy in TCRdb shows in-frame clones only, minus some. V and J calls plus clone size are reproduced from that table; the DNA served to infer D and trimming. This table holds some 120,000 clones, about 79% found once. This CDR3 has 13 amino acids. Trimming left V 5 bases short and J 12 bases short, with 14 bases between. In germline, CDR1 is SEHNR, CDR2 FQNEAQ (reference sequence). This chain connects TRBV7-9 to TRBJ1-6; D might be TRBD1 (5 bases). The clonotype comes from a woman in her forties or fifties with acute or convalescent COVID-19. Input material: peripheral blood. In DNA, the CDR3 is TGTGCCAGCAGCCCCAACGGGGGTAGACCCCTCCACTTT. This sequence encodes CASSPNGGRPLHF.